This T cell receptor beta chain was recorded in a study of Graves' ophthalmopathy and Graves' hyperthyroidism. Whole-study findings and limits: Its predictions of ophthalmopathy progression gave the model 55% to 71% sensitivity and about 78% specificity. In blood, most expanded thyroid clonotypes above 0.001 frequency were also detected.

For this clonotype: Its antigen is as yet unknown.

Other autoimmune diseases, uncontrolled infections, pregnancy and lactation each led to patient exclusion. The starting material, 8 to 10 ml of fresh peripheral blood, provided the PBMCs. Scientists amplified the TCR beta CDR3 regions from RNA transcripts. RT-PCR in the first round used HTBI primers; a second-round multiplex PCR followed. TCRdb ran MiXCR on the multiplex PCR reads and lists one entry per CDR3 protein. The sample lists about 230,000 distinct CDR3 sequences; about 47% were seen once. V lost 4 bases and J lost 2, with 12 bases in between. Germline CDR1 is SQVTM and CDR2 is ANQGSEA. The length of the CDR3 is 14 residues.

The chain has TRBV29-1 and TRBJ1-5; perhaps TRBD1 as D (5 bases). The sequence came from an adult man with Graves' ophthalmopathy. Sequenced: peripheral blood. The CDR3 DNA reads as TGCAGCGTTGCTCCGGGGGGAGGCAATCAGCCCCAGCATTTT. This gives the protein CSVAPGGGNQPQHF.